This TCR beta chain was sequenced for a study of blood T cell repertoires in COVID-19. Background on the study: Samples taken during acute and convalescent COVID-19 were collected in the United States, Italy and Spain. Nucleic acid was either cDNA or gDNA, and it came from T cells, B-cell-depleted T cells, or PBMCs.

Trimming pared 1 base from V and 0 bases from J, leaving 10 bases between. CDR3 size: 16 residues. Germline lookup yields CDR1 KGHSH and CDR2 LQKENI. As handled by the study authors: Amplification with reference gene primers provided the estimates of nucleated cell counts. The protocol was immunoSEQ multiplex PCR, while the TCRdb copy is restricted to in-frame clones and leaves out a portion. The DNA was the basis for D and trimming; V, J and clone size are from that table. The sample has almost 300,000 clones, around 90% seen once. Sequencing was performed on peripheral blood. V usage is TRBV18 and J usage is TRBJ1-3; D is uncertain. This receptor was obtained from a man between 70 and 80 years old with acute or convalescent COVID-19. The CDR3 loop is CASSPLPRSSGNTIYF. The CDR3 DNA is TGTGCCAGCTCACCACTCCCCCGGAGCTCTGGAAACACCATATATTTT. The variable domain in full, completed from reference TRBV18 and TRBJ1-3, reads NAGVMQNPRHLVRRRGQEARLRCSPMKGHSHVYWYRQLPEEGLKFMVYLQKENIIDESGMPKERFSAEFPKEGPSILRIQQVVRGDSAAYFCASSPLPRSSGNTIYFGEGSWLTVV.